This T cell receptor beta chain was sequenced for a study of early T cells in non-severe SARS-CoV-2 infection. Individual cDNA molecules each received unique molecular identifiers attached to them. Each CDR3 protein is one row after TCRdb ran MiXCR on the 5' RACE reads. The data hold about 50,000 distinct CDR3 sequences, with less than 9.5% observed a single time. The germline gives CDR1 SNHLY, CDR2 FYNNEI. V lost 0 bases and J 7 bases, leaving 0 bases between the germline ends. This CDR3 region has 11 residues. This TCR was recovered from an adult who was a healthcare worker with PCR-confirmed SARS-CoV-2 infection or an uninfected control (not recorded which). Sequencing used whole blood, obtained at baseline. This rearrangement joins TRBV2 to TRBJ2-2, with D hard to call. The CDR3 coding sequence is TGTGCCAGCAGTGAAGCCGGGGAGCTGTTTTTT. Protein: CASSEAGELFF.